These T cell receptor beta chains were read from a single sample in a study of OX40 agonist ivuxolimab in advanced cancers. Clones were read by immunoSEQ multiplex PCR, and TCRdb kept only the in-frame ones, dropping some. The data show fewer than 85,000 clones, with over 80% seen just once and around 0.88% held by the top ten. Sequencing used CD4+ or CD8+ T cells sorted from blood, obtained in a trial of the OX40 agonist ivuxolimab. These receptors originate from an adult with an advanced solid tumor such as melanoma, head and neck, liver or kidney cancer. CDR3s leave out the opening cysteine and the closing phenylalanine or tryptophan. Each record gives: J gene, CDR3 length, V gene, CDR3 protein.

TRBJ2-7 9 TRBV7-2 ASSTSYEQY
TRBJ2-1 14 TRBV7-9 ASSPRGTSGSNEQF
TRBJ2-1 13 TRBV4-3 ASSQVGQGRNEQF
TRBJ2-6 13 TRBV6-4 ASSRGHSGANVLT
TRBJ1-2 12 TRBV19 ASSIAAGLYGYT
TRBJ2-5 12 TRBV29-1 SVGTSGGQETQY
TRBJ1-2 14 TRBV7-9 ASSTPTGQVNYGYT
TRBJ2-3 13 TRBV10-3 ATRTSGDDTDTQY
TRBJ1-5 10 TRBV29-1 SVGSRDEPQH
TRBJ2-3 13 TRBV7-9 ASSQRGTSADTQY
TRBJ1-2 9 TRBV29-1 SVDTPAGYT
TRBJ1-1 10 TRBV7-8 ASSWGGTEAF
TRBJ1-6 14 TRBV5-4 ASSSGGVSTRSPLH
TRBJ2-7 11 TRBV5-1 ASSLGQGGEQY
TRBJ2-4 17 TRBV19 ASSVRSGAERPAKNIQY
TRBJ1-5 16 TRBV5-5 ASSLTGQGFFGYQPQH
TRBJ2-7 13 TRBV11-2 ASSLERGPHYEQY
TRBJ2-1 12 TRBV5-1 ASSEDRGFNEQF
TRBJ1-3 13 TRBV7-6 ASSLDRGAGNTIY
TRBJ2-7 12 TRBV11-1 ASSLTSGRDEQY
TRBJ2-1 13 TRBV5-1 ASSPRTGSGNEQF
TRBJ2-4 14 TRBV5-1 ASSFTGTIAKNIQY
TRBJ2-5 16 TRBV2 ASSYLAGPSFKQETQY
TRBJ2-7 17 TRBV6-1 ASSGSGTGAVLTSYEQY
TRBJ2-7 14 TRBV2 AANGRTDGPPYEQY
TRBJ2-2 14 TRBV5-1 ASSWDRGLNTGELF
TRBJ1-2 12 TRBV2 ASSLREDGYGYT
TRBJ1-3 14 TRBV19 ASSIDQDSSGNTIY
TRBJ2-7 15 TRBV7-9 ASSPGAVAGGTYEQY
TRBJ2-3 11 TRBV29-1 SVEIGGPDTQY
TRBJ1-2 9 TRBV2 ASSRERGYT
TRBJ2-3 13 TRBV5-4 ASSLGSGATDTQY
TRBJ1-1 15 TRBV5-1 ASSLLVGAVGNTEAF
TRBJ1-5 13 TRBV6-1 ASSGREDSNQPQH
TRBJ1-5 16 TRBV7-9 ASSPGVLSDRGNQPQH
TRBJ1-5 14 TRBV18 ASSPQGQPSNQPQH
TRBJ1-5 13 TRBV6-1 ASSVQGAGNQPQH
TRBJ2-5 13 TRBV5-6 ASSLLGRVQETQY
TRBJ2-7 15 TRBV9 ASSVAGLAGGHDEQY
TRBJ2-5 12 TRBV10-3 AIGTRADQETQY
TRBJ1-2 14 TRBV4-3 ASSQPGRGANYGYT
TRBJ2-7 12 TRBV6-5 ASSPRQGRYEQY